This T cell receptor (beta chain) derives from a study of cytomegalovirus exposure and HLA in healthy donors. 60 Vbeta and 13 Jbeta primers were used in PCR. Assay used: immunoSEQ multiplex PCR; TCRdb lists only in-frame clones, some missing. The table has roughly 62,000 clones, about four fifths seen once; the top ten hold roughly 5.2%. Specimen: PBMCs. The TCR originated in a woman aged 25-40 years in good health and CMV-seronegative.

The DNA for the CDR3 is TGTGCCAGCAGTCCTAGCGGGAGGTACACCGGGGAGCTGTTTTTT. Its translation is CASSPSGRYTGELFF. The chain combines TRBV2 with TRBJ2-2; 11 bases are a match to TRBD2. V shed 5 bases and J 3 bases; nucleotides not matched to a gene: 2. Germline V gene data show CDR1 as SNHLY and CDR2 as FYNNEI. This CDR3 has 15 residues.